One and the same sample provided the 27 T cell receptor beta chains below, sequenced in a study of blood T cell repertoires in COVID-19. Here immunoSEQ multiplex PCR was the method, and the copy in TCRdb shows in-frame clones only, minus some. Of some 89,000 clones listed, 76% are singletons. Material for sequencing was peripheral blood. The receptors shown here come from a man between 65 and 85 years old with acute or convalescent COVID-19.

This clone was counted a single time. V gene TRBV7-9 combines with J gene TRBJ2-2; no clear D gene. V was shortened by 4 bases and J by 5 bases, with 8 bases between the two germline ends. The CDR3 totals 13 residues. Germline CDR1 reads SEHNR; CDR2 reads FQNEAQ (reference sequence). Here the CDR3 DNA reads TGTGCCAGCAGCTCCGGGTCTACCGGGGAGCTGTTTTTT. This codes for CASSSGSTGELFF.

In its sample, this clone was seen once. The chain carries TRBV7-2 and TRBJ2-3, with no clear D. Germline V gene lookup returns CDR1 SGHTA and CDR2 FQGNSA. The CDR3 is 14 residues long. Deletions cut 3 bases from V and 0 bases from J, with 7 bases between. This CDR3 is CASSLTSSTDTQYF. The CDR3 nucleotides are TGTGCCAGCAGCTTGACTTCTAGCACAGATACGCAGTATTTT.

The gene calls are TRBV2 and TRBJ1-1, with D unresolved. This CDR3 spans 10 amino acids. Trimming cost V 2 bases and J 7 bases, with 2 bases left between them. CDR1 and CDR2 (germline): SNHLY, FYNNEI. CDR3 residues: CASSEYEAFF. The CDR3 DNA sequence: TGTGCCAGCAGTGAATATGAAGCTTTCTTT. Full variable domain (missing parts from reference TRBV2 and TRBJ1-1): EPEVTQTPSHQVTQMGQEVILRCVPISNHLYFYWYRQILGQKVEFLVSFYNNEISEKSEIFDDQFSVERPDGSNFTLKIRSTKLEDSAMYFCASSEYEAFFGQGTRLTVV.

J is TRBJ2-1 and V is TRBV29-1, with TRBD2 identical over 7 bases. CDR1 is SQVTM, CDR2 ANQGSEA, per germline. The CDR3 is 16 amino acids. J gave up 8 bases and V 2 bases, and 15 bases lay outside the gene matches. This CDR3 reads CSVETGAAGIRDEQFF. CDR3 DNA: TGCAGCGTTGAAACGGGAGCAGCGGGGATAAGGGATGAGCAGTTCTTC.

The CDR3 nucleotides read TGTGCCAGCAGTGAAGCGAGCCAGGGAGAAGCTTTCTTT. It yields the protein CASSEASQGEAFF. V gene TRBV2 combines with J gene TRBJ1-1; possible D gene TRBD1, 5 bases. Germline V gene sequence: CDR1 SNHLY, CDR2 FYNNEI. This CDR3 comprises 13 residues. The V end lost 0 bases, the J end lost 8 bases, and 10 bases lay between the germline ends.

This chain uses TRBV6-5 with TRBJ2-7, with D possibly TRBD1 on 6 matching bases. Germline-derived CDR1 and CDR2 are MNHEY and SVGAGI. V was trimmed by 6 bases and J by 3 bases, leaving 12 bases between them. The CDR3 consists of 13 residues. The CDR3 bases are TGTGCCAGCAGGAAACAGGGATACTACGAGCAGTACTTC. Translated, it gives CASRKQGYYEQYF.

CDR3: CASGLTEYSNQPQHF. CDR3 coding DNA: TGTGCCAGCGGATTAACAGAATATAGCAATCAGCCCCAGCATTTT. The chain combines TRBV28 with TRBJ1-5; D ambiguous. Germline V gives CDR1 MDHEN, CDR2 SYDVKM. Trimming stripped 8 bases from V and 0 bases from J, with 14 bases between. CDR3 length equals 15 residues. Full variable domain (remainder filled in from reference TRBV28 and TRBJ1-5): DVKVTQSSRYLVKRTGEKVFLECVQDMDHENMFWYRQDPGLGLRLIYFSYDVKMKEKGDIPEGYSVSREKKERFSLILESASTNQTSMYLCASGLTEYSNQPQHFGDGTRLSIL.

This chain connects TRBV30 to TRBJ1-6; 9 positions match TRBD1. Germline V gene sequence: CDR1 GTSNPN, CDR2 SVGIG (reference sequence). Trimming removed 3 bases from V and 7 bases from J; junction bases left unmatched: 13. This CDR3 has 17 residues. The CDR3 reads CAWRRTTGGVGNSPLHF. CDR3 in DNA: TGTGCCTGGAGGAGAACAACAGGGGGCGTAGGGAATTCACCCCTCCACTTT.

This clone was observed a single time. The rearrangement joins TRBV2 to TRBJ2-1, with D perhaps matching TRBD2 (5 bases). The CDR3 has 13 residues. Trimming stripped 4 bases from V and 10 bases from J, with 14 bases between. Germline V gene sequence: CDR1 SNHLY, CDR2 FYNNEI. DNA of the CDR3: TGTGCCAGCAGTGGGACTGTCCTTTGGGAGCAGTTCTTC. Its translation is CASSGTVLWEQFF.

J is TRBJ2-3 and V is TRBV25-1, with D perhaps matching TRBD2 (6 bases). In germline, CDR1 is MGHDK, CDR2 SYGVNS. The CDR3 extends over 17 amino acids. V shed 1 base and J shed 2 bases, with 16 bases lying between them. In DNA, the CDR3 is TGTGCCAGCAGTGAATCGGGGAGGCGTACGGTCACAGATACGCAGTATTTT. Translation gives CASSESGRRTVTDTQYF. Full variable domain (rest looked up from reference TRBV25-1 and TRBJ2-3): EADIYQTPRYLVIGTGKKITLECSQTMGHDKMYWYQQDPGMELHLIHYSYGVNSTEKGDLSSESTVSRIRTEHFPLTLESARPSHTSQYLCASSESGRRTVTDTQYFGPGTRLTVL.

The gene calls are TRBV27 and TRBJ1-2, with 7 bases that match TRBD1. The CDR3 has 14 amino acids. Germline V gene data show CDR1 as MNHEY and CDR2 as SMNVEV (reference sequence). Unmatched junction bases numbered 8, after V lost 6 bases and J lost 4 bases. The CDR3 DNA sequence: TGTGCCAGCAGACCGTCAGGGGGTGCCTATGGCTACACCTTC. Translation: CASRPSGGAYGYTF.

The table lists this clone with many counts. The chain combines TRBV24-1 with TRBJ2-1; TRBD2 aligns across 8 bases. CDR1 and CDR2 from the germline V gene are KGHDR and SFDVKD. Losses at the gene ends were 2 bases for V and 4 bases for J; bases not matched to a gene: 6. The CDR3 runs 16 residues. CDR3 DNA sequence: TGTGCCACCAGTGATTCTTTAGCGGGGAGTTACAATGAGCAGTTCTTC. This gives the protein CATSDSLAGSYNEQFF.

The chain combines TRBV7-9 with TRBJ2-3, with a possible D match to TRBD1 (5 bases). The V end was cut by 5 bases, the J end by 3 bases, with 12 bases between. The CDR3 is 14 amino acids. CDR1 and CDR2 (germline): SEHNR, FQNEAQ (reference sequence). Here the CDR3 DNA reads TGTGCCAGCAGCCGCCCAGGGTATACAGATACGCAGTATTTT. Residues: CASSRPGYTDTQYF.

In its sample, this clone was seen a few times. The rearrangement joins TRBV2 to TRBJ1-1; 7 bases agree with TRBD1. Per germline, CDR1 SNHLY and CDR2 FYNNEI. This CDR3 has 13 amino acids. The J segment lost 8 bases and the V segment lost 7 bases, leaving 10 bases of the junction unmatched. The CDR3 sequence: CASIRSGTEEAFF. DNA of the CDR3: TGTGCCAGCATCCGCTCCGGGACAGAGGAAGCTTTCTTT.

The chain has TRBV28 and TRBJ1-3; 9 nucleotides match TRBD1. From germline, CDR1 is MDHEN and CDR2 SYDVKM. The V segment lost 6 bases and the J segment 0 bases; nucleotides outside the gene matches: 12. The CDR3 contains 18 residues. CDR3 sequence: CASSQFPGTGFSGNTIYF. CDR3 nucleotide sequence: TGTGCCAGCAGCCAATTCCCCGGGACAGGGTTCTCTGGAAACACCATATATTTT.

This chain links TRBV9 with TRBJ2-7, with D possibly being TRBD2 (5 bases). CDR1 and CDR2 from the germline V gene are SGDLS and YYNGEE. V dropped 4 bases and J dropped 2 bases, with 13 bases sitting between them. The CDR3 consists of 14 residues. CDR3 protein: CASSLRVVPYEQYV. For the CDR3, the DNA is TGTGCCAGCAGCTTGAGGGTAGTTCCCTACGAGCAGTACGTC.

The chain uses TRBV18 and TRBJ2-7, with 7 bases matching TRBD1. The CDR3 spans 14 residues. After removal of 5 bases from V and 0 bases from J, the junction contained 4 bases not matched to a gene. Germline CDR1 and CDR2: KGHSH and LQKENI. CDR3 sequence (DNA): TGTGCCAGCTCAGGGACAGCCGACTCCTACGAGCAGTACTTC. Translating it yields CASSGTADSYEQYF.

The chain is built from TRBV9 and TRBJ1-5, with D tentatively TRBD1 (6 bases). The CDR3 consists of 14 residues. Germline values: CDR1 SGDLS, CDR2 YYNGEE. V lost 0 bases to trimming and J lost 8 bases, with 12 bases between them. CDR3 bases: TGTGCCAGCAGCGTAGGGACAGATATCAAGCCCCAGCATTTT. Amino acid sequence: CASSVGTDIKPQHF.

The chain carries TRBV29-1 and TRBJ1-2, with TRBD1 matching over 9 bases. The CDR3 runs 14 residues. Germline CDR1 reads SQVTM; CDR2 reads ANQGSEA. The V segment lost 1 base and the J segment 8 bases; nucleotides outside the gene matches: 8. The CDR3 bases are TGCAGCGTTGAAGGCGGACAGGGGTCGGGGGGCTACACCTTC. Protein product: CSVEGGQGSGGYTF.

V and J are TRBV27 and TRBJ1-6; D call uncertain. Germline CDR1 MNHEY, CDR2 SMNVEV (reference sequence). V gave up 7 bases and J gave up 0 bases, with 13 bases separating them. The CDR3 sequence is 16 residues long. CDR3: CASTGKGSSYNSPLHF. Here the CDR3 DNA reads TGTGCCAGCACCGGGAAGGGCAGCTCCTATAATTCACCCCTCCACTTT.

The V and J genes are TRBV6-6 and TRBJ1-5; D is possibly TRBD1 (6 bases). V dropped 5 bases and J dropped 0 bases, with 17 bases sitting between them. The CDR3 is 17 amino acids. CDR1 and CDR2 from the germline V gene are MNHNY and SVGAGI (reference sequence). The CDR3 spells CASSLTSGHPSNQPQHF. Written as DNA, the CDR3 is TGTGCCAGCAGTCTCACCTCGGGACACCCTAGCAATCAGCCCCAGCATTTT.

This clone has only a few counts. The chain joins TRBV5-1 to TRBJ2-1, with 8 bases that match TRBD2. Losses at the gene ends were 0 bases for V and 7 bases for J; bases not matched to a gene: 6. Germline loops: CDR1 SGHRS, CDR2 YFSETQ. This CDR3 has 15 residues. DNA for the CDR3: TGCGCCAGCAGCTTGGATAGCGGGGTGGGGAATGAGCAGTTCTTC. This codes for CASSLDSGVGNEQFF.

The chain uses TRBV24-1 and TRBJ2-7; 14 bases are shared with TRBD2. The CDR3 loop spans 16 amino acids. CDR1 and CDR2 (germline): KGHDR, SFDVKD. V was pared by 3 bases and J by 3 bases, with 3 bases of the junction left unmatched. The CDR3: CATSDTGLAGVYEQYF. Written as DNA, the CDR3 is TGTGCCACCAGTGATACGGGACTAGCGGGAGTCTACGAGCAGTACTTC.

The chain couples TRBV6-5 to TRBJ2-7; D is possibly TRBD1 (6 bases). The CDR3 runs 12 residues. Trimming cost V 8 bases and J 6 bases, with 14 bases left between them. Germline V gives CDR1 MNHEY, CDR2 SVGAGI. CDR3 sequence reads: CASSTNRAEQYV. The CDR3 DNA reads TGTGCCAGCTCCACCAACAGGGCCGAGCAGTACGTC.

This chain connects TRBV2 to TRBJ1-2, with a possible D match to TRBD1 (5 bases). Germline V gene data show CDR1 as SNHLY and CDR2 as FYNNEI. Trimming pared 8 bases from V and 8 bases from J, leaving 12 bases between. The CDR3 spans 11 residues. As DNA, the CDR3 is TGTGCCAGCTTTGGGACTAGCGGCTACACCTTC. Protein sequence: CASFGTSGYTF.

In regard to this clone: A junction end diverges from the germline sequence, so it may reflect a read error. The chain uses TRBV5-6 and TRBJ1-1; D gene uncertain. The CDR3 is made up of 12 amino acids. CDR1 SGHDT and CDR2 YYEEEE come from the germline V gene. This chain's CDR3 is CASSLGLGGHDF. DNA of the CDR3: TGTGCCAGCAGCCTCGGACTGGGCGGTCACGATTTT.

The chain links TRBV7-2 to TRBJ2-7; D possibly corresponds to TRBD1 (5 bases). V lost 3 bases and J lost 5, with 11 bases in between. This CDR3 is 13 amino acids long. Germline-derived CDR1 and CDR2 are SGHTA and FQGNSA. The CDR3 loop is CASSLTVINEQYV. The CDR3 DNA reads as TGTGCCAGCAGCTTGACAGTGATCAACGAGCAGTACGTC.